These 13 T cell receptor beta chains were sequenced from one sample in a study of tumor T cells in aggressive B-cell lymphoma. Data came from immunoSEQ multiplex PCR; TCRdb stores just in-frame clones and leaves some out. The data show 7,000 to 9,500 clones, roughly 85% seen once. Sample: tumor tissue. All receptors derive from an adult with diffuse large B cell lymphoma.

V usage is TRBV6-1 and J usage is TRBJ2-5, with 13 bases that match TRBD2. This CDR3 has 17 amino acids. V was pared by 4 bases and J by 5 bases, with 10 bases of the junction left unmatched. CDR1 and CDR2 (germline): MNHNS, SASEGT. In DNA, the CDR3 is TGTGCCAGCAGTGCGGCGACTAGCGGGGGGACGCGGGAGACCCAGTACTTC. It translates to CASSAATSGGTRETQYF.

This chain connects TRBV12-2 to TRBJ2-5; the table gives TRBD2 as D, unverified against the DNA. TRBV12-2 is labeled a pseudogene. The CDR3 runs 16 residues. The CDR3 sequence is CASPPVPGDRQETQYF. The CDR3 region has the DNA TGTGCAAGTCCCCCGGTTCCGGGGGACCGCCAAGAGACCCAGTACTTC.

The V gene is TRBV5-1, the J gene TRBJ1-1; D not certain. The length of the CDR3 is 14 residues. Trimming took 0 bases from V and 5 from J, leaving 11 bases between them. The V gene's germline CDR1 is SGHRS and CDR2 YFSETQ. CDR3 DNA: TGCGCCAGCAGCTTGGATCCTCCGGGGACTGAAGCTTTCTTT. Its protein is CASSLDPPGTEAFF. Filled out from reference TRBV5-1 and TRBJ1-1, the complete variable domain reads KAGVTQTPRYLIKTRGQQVTLSCSPISGHRSVSWYQQTPGQGLQFLFEYFSETQRNKGNFPGRFSGRQFSNSRSEMNVSTLELGDSALYLCASSLDPPGTEAFFGQGTRLTVV.

The chain couples TRBV6-5 to TRBJ1-2, with 8 bases lining up with TRBD1. V dropped 1 base and J dropped 6; count of bases not matched to a gene: 4. Germline-derived CDR1 and CDR2 are MNHEY and SVGAGI. CDR3 length: 14 amino acids. The CDR3 loop is CASSYLGTGHGYTF. CDR3 bases: TGTGCCAGCAGTTACTTGGGGACAGGTCATGGCTACACCTTC.

The J gene is TRBJ2-5, the V gene TRBV4-1, with 7 bases that match TRBD1. The DNA end is a closer match to TRBJ2-7, so the J assignment may be wrong. CDR3 length equals 15 residues. Germline V CDR1 and CDR2: MGHRA, YSYEKL. CDR3 sequence reads: CASSQSGQLFYEQYF. CDR3 bases: TGCGCCAGCAGCCAATCGGGACAGCTTTTCTACGAGCAGTACTTC.

This sequence joins TRBV28 and TRBJ2-1; 9 nucleotides align to TRBD2. V trimming: 5 bases; J trimming: 7 bases; junction bases outside the gene matches: 12. CDR1 is MDHEN, CDR2 SYDVKM, per germline. The CDR3 extends over 16 amino acids. In nucleotides, the CDR3 is TGTGCCAGCAGTGCAAGTTATAGCGGGGGTGATAATGAGCAGTTCTTC. Translated: CASSASYSGGDNEQFF.

The chain combines TRBV5-1 with TRBJ1-2; 9 bases line up with TRBD1. This CDR3 has 16 residues. Trimming removed 6 bases from V and 5 bases from J; junction bases left unmatched: 14. CDR1 is SGHRS, CDR2 YFSETQ, per germline. This CDR3 reads CASKEAPGTGTYGYTF. The DNA of the CDR3 is TGCGCCAGCAAAGAGGCCCCCGGGACAGGGACTTATGGCTACACCTTC.

This rearrangement joins TRBV9 to TRBJ1-5, with D possibly matching TRBD1 (6 bases). Germline lookup yields CDR1 SGDLS and CDR2 YYNGEE. CDR3 size: 15 residues. V lost 7 bases and J 1 base, leaving 15 bases between the germline ends. CDR3 DNA sequence: TGTGCCAGCGCACAGGGCGGCGGAAGCAATCAGCCCCAGCATTTT. Its translation: CASAQGGGSNQPQHF. Filled out from reference TRBV9 and TRBJ1-5, the complete variable domain reads DSGVTQTPKHLITATGQRVTLRCSPRSGDLSVYWYQQSLDQGLQFLIQYYNGEERAKGNILERFSAQQFPDLHSELNLSSLELGDSALYFCASAQGGGSNQPQHFGDGTRLSIL.

This sequence joins TRBV6-6 and TRBJ1-1; D call uncertain. This CDR3 contains 11 residues. Trimming took 4 bases from V and 7 from J, leaving 7 bases between them. Germline CDR1 MNHNY, CDR2 SVGAGI (reference sequence). This chain's CDR3 is CASSSGSEAFF. CDR3 coding DNA: TGTGCCAGCAGTTCCGGGAGTGAAGCTTTCTTT.

V and J are TRBV2 and TRBJ1-1; possibly TRBD1 for D (5 bases). Trimming stripped 7 bases from V and 1 base from J, with 10 bases between. The CDR3 runs 13 residues. The germline CDR1 and CDR2 sequences are SNHLY and FYNNEI. The CDR3 reads CASTTDRNTEAFF. The CDR3 nucleotides read TGTGCCAGCACCACTGACAGGAACACTGAAGCTTTCTTT.

V gene TRBV7-9 combines with J gene TRBJ2-7, with D possibly TRBD1 on 5 matching bases. Germline CDR1 is SEHNR and CDR2 is FQNEAQ (reference sequence). The CDR3 is 13 residues long. V lost 5 bases and J lost 1, with 9 bases in between. In DNA form, the CDR3 reads TGTGCCAGCAGCCCCAGGGCTTCCTACGAGCAGTACTTC. This sequence encodes CASSPRASYEQYF.

The gene calls are TRBV28 and TRBJ2-7; 8 bases are a match to TRBD2. Per the germline V gene, CDR1 is MDHEN and CDR2 is SYDVKM. The CDR3 runs to 14 residues. The V and J ends lost 3 bases and 0 bases, in that order; junction bases with no gene match: 1. The CDR3 region is CASSFAGGSYEQYF. The CDR3 DNA reads TGTGCCAGCAGTTTCGCGGGGGGCTCCTACGAGCAGTACTTC.

The V gene is TRBV7-9, the J gene TRBJ2-5, with D possibly TRBD2 on 5 matching bases. The CDR3 totals 13 residues. Germline V gives CDR1 SEHNR, CDR2 FQNEAQ (reference sequence). Trimming took 0 bases from V and 11 from J, leaving 13 bases between them. CDR3 nucleotides: TGTGCCAGCAGCTTAGCCAGGTTCGGGGAGCAGTACTTC. It is translated as CASSLARFGEQYF.